One sample yielded the 9 T cell receptor beta chains listed below, sequenced in a study of blood T cell repertoires in COVID-19. Sequenced by immunoSEQ multiplex PCR; TCRdb stores in-frame clones only, minus some. Of 40,000 to 60,000 clones in the sample, around 88% were seen once. Input material: peripheral blood. Receptor source: a human donor in a cohort sampled during active COVID-19.

The rearrangement links TRBV5-1 to TRBJ2-1; D gene uncertain. This CDR3 has 15 residues. Germline loops: CDR1 SGHRS, CDR2 YFSETQ. The ends were cut back, 0 bases at V and 5 bases at J, with 12 bases in the middle. CDR3 DNA sequence: TGCGCCAGCAGCTTGGGGCCTCCGCTGGACAATGAGCAGTTCTTC. Protein product: CASSLGPPLDNEQFF.

The chain uses TRBV6-5 and TRBJ1-2; 7 bases align to TRBD1. Losses at the gene ends were 2 bases for V and 5 bases for J; bases not matched to a gene: 5. This CDR3 comprises 14 residues. Germline V gives CDR1 MNHEY, CDR2 SVGAGI. CDR3 nucleotides: TGTGCCAGCAGTTACGTTGGGACAGAATATGGCTACACCTTC. Translation: CASSYVGTEYGYTF.

The chain has TRBV5-5 and TRBJ2-1; 9 nucleotides line up with TRBD1. This CDR3 has 15 residues. CDR1 and CDR2 (germline): SGHKS, YYEKEE (reference sequence). Trimming removed 6 bases from V and 7 bases from J; junction bases left unmatched: 11. CDR3 DNA sequence: TGTGCCAGCAACCCGGGACAGGGTGTCATAAATGAGCAGTTCTTC. The encoded protein is CASNPGQGVINEQFF.

CDR3 residues: CASSDRDRGSEKLFF. Here the CDR3 DNA reads TGTGCCAGCAGCGACCGGGACAGGGGTTCTGAAAAACTGTTTTTT. V usage is TRBV11-2 and J usage is TRBJ1-4, with TRBD1 identical over 10 bases. Germline CDR1 is SGHAT and CDR2 is FQNNGV. This CDR3 has 15 residues. Trimming at V came to 5 bases and at J to 7 bases, leaving 7 bases not matched to a gene.

The gene calls are TRBV10-3 and TRBJ1-5; D gene uncertain. With 4 bases removed from V and 4 bases from J, the gap between germline ends came to 8 bases. The CDR3 is 13 residues long. The germline V gene has CDR1 ENHRY and CDR2 SYGVKD. CDR3 DNA sequence: TGTGCCATCAGTGGGGGAGCAAATCAGCCCCAGCATTTT. Amino acid sequence: CAISGGANQPQHF.

Remarks on this clone: Other DNA sequences in this sample translate to the same CDR3. This chain connects TRBV11-2 to TRBJ1-1; D remains ambiguous. Germline assignment: CDR1 SGHAT and CDR2 FQNNGV. There are 13 residues in the CDR3. V lost 0 bases to trimming and J lost 3 bases, with 5 bases between them. Here the CDR3 DNA reads TGTGCCAGCAGCTTAGATCGGGACACTGAAGCTTTCTTT. Amino acids: CASSLDRDTEAFF.

This clone occurred a few times. The chain is built from TRBV7-8 and TRBJ2-1; perhaps TRBD2 as D (6 bases). Germline lookup yields CDR1 SGHVS and CDR2 FQNEAQ. This CDR3 has 13 amino acids. Deletions cut 1 base from V and 12 bases from J, with 13 bases between. The CDR3 loop reads CASSLVNLAPQFF. The CDR3 nucleotides are TGTGCCAGCAGCTTAGTGAATCTAGCGCCGCAGTTCTTC.

The J gene is TRBJ1-3, the V gene TRBV19; D call uncertain. The CDR3 contains 15 residues. V was shortened by 3 bases and J by 2 bases, with 11 bases between the two germline ends. Germline V gene data show CDR1 as LNHDA and CDR2 as SQIVND (reference sequence). CDR3 region: CASSMSLGPGNTIYF. The CDR3 DNA sequence: TGTGCCAGTAGTATGTCTCTGGGCCCTGGAAACACCATATATTTT.

This chain joins TRBV6-6 and TRBJ1-6; TRBD1 matches at 7 bases. Germline CDR1 MNHNY, CDR2 SVGAGI (reference sequence). V lost 4 bases, J lost 7 bases, and 4 bases stayed unmatched. This CDR3 has 14 residues. The CDR3 here is CASSSDRINSPLHF. The CDR3 bases are TGTGCCAGCAGTTCGGACAGGATAAATTCACCCCTCCACTTT.